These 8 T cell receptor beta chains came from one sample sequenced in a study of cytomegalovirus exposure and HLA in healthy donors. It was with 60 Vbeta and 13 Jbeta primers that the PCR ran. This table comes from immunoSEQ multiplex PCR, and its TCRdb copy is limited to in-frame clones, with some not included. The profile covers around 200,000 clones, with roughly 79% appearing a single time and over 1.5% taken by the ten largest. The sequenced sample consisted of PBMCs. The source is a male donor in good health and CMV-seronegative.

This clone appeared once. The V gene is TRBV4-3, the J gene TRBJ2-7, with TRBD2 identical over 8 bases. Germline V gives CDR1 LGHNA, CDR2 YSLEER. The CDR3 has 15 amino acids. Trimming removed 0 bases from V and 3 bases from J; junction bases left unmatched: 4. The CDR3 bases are TGCGCCAGCAGCCAAGAGTCCGGGAGGGACTACGAGCAGTACTTC. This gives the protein CASSQESGRDYEQYF.

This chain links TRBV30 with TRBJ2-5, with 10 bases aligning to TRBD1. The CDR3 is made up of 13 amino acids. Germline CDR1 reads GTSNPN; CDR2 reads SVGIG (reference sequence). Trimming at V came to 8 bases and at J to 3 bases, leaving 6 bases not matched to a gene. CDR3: CAREGTGEETQYF. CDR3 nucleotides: TGTGCCCGGGAAGGGACAGGGGAAGAGACCCAGTACTTC.

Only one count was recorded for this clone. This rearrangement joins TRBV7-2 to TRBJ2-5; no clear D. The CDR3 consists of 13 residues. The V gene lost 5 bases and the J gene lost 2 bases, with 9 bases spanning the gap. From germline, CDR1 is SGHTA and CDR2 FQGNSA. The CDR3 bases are TGTGCCAGCAGCCCCCCCCCTCAAGAGACCCAGTACTTC. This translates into CASSPPPQETQYF. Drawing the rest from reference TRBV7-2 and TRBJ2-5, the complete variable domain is GAGVSQSPSNKVTEKGKDVELRCDPISGHTALYWYRQSLGQGLEFLIYFQGNSAPDKSGLPSDRFSAERTGGSVSTLTIQRTQQEDSAVYLCASSPPPQETQYFGPGTRLLVL.

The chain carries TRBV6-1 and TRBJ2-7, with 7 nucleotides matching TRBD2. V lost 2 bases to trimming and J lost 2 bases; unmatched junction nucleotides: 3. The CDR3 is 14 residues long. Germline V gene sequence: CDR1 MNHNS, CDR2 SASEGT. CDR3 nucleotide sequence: TGTGCCAGCAGTGAATATCGGGGGGCCTACGAGCAGTACTTC. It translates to CASSEYRGAYEQYF.

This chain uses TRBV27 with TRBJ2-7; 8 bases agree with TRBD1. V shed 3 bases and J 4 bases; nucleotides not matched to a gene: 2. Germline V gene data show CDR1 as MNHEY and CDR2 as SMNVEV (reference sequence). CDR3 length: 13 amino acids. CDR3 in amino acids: CASSLDRDYEQYF. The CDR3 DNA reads TGTGCCAGCAGTTTGGACAGGGATTACGAGCAGTACTTC.

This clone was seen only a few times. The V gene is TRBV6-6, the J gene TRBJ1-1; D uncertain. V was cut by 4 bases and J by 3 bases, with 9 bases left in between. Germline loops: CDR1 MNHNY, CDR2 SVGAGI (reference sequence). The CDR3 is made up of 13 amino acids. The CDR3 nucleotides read TGTGCCAGCAGTTTTGGTCGGGACACTGAAGCTTTCTTT. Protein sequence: CASSFGRDTEAFF.

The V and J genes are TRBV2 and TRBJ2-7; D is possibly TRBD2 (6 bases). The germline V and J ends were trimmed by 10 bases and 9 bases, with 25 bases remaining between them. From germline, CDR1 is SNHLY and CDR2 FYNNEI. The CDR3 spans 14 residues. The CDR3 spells CANPVLPGEAGQYF. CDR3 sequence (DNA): TGTGCCAACCCCGTTCTTCCGGGGGAGGCGGGGCAGTACTTC.

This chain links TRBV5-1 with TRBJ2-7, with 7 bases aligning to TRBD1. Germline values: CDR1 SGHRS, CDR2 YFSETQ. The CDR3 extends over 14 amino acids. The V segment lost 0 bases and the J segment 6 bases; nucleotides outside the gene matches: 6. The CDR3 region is CASSLAGDSLEQYF. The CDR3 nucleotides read TGCGCCAGCAGCTTGGCCGGGGACAGTCTCGAGCAGTACTTC.